This TCR beta chain derives from a study of blood T cell repertoires in COVID-19. The assay was immunoSEQ multiplex PCR, and TCRdb's table has in-frame clones only and misses some. The sample includes about 210,000 clones, 81% of them seen just once. This clone was seen only a few times. From germline, CDR1 is GTSNPN and CDR2 SVGIG (reference sequence). The CDR3 contains 15 residues. Trimming pared 4 bases from V and 4 bases from J, leaving 14 bases between. Everyone who took part was roughly 18 to 89 years old, and they came from about 23 US areas. Cohorts were based on clinical histories the participants reported.

Sequences were obtained from PBMCs or T cells enriched from blood (not recorded which). The V gene is TRBV30, the J gene TRBJ1-6; D is perhaps TRBD1 (6 bases). The TCR comes from a woman aged 45 to 65 with acute COVID-19. The CDR3 region is CAWNTGTSYNSPLHF. CDR3 sequence (DNA): TGTGCCTGGAATACCGGGACAAGTTATAATTCACCCCTCCACTTT. Supplemented by reference TRBV30 and TRBJ1-6, the full variable domain reads SQTIHQWPATLVQPVGSPLSLECTVEGTSNPNLYWYRQAAGRGLQLLFYSVGIGQISSEVPQNLSASRPQDRQFILSSKKLLLSDSGFYLCAWNTGTSYNSPLHFGNGTRLTVT.